Here is one T cell receptor beta chain with its context. The data derive from a study of shared clonotypes between healthy human individuals. Investigators spread the genomic DNA of each subset evenly over several immunoSEQ plates. Assay used: immunoSEQ multiplex PCR; TCRdb lists only in-frame clones, some missing. The sample lists over 850,000 clones, approximately 80% seen once, with 0.55% to 0.7% in the top ten. Trimming took 4 bases from V and 0 from J, leaving 9 bases between them. The germline gives CDR1 SQVTM, CDR2 ANQGSEA. The CDR3 covers 13 residues. The source material was memory CD4+ T cells from PBMCs. Subset described: CD45RA-negative fraction. The gene calls are TRBV29-1 and TRBJ1-1; D might be TRBD1 (5 bases). The sequence was collected from a man younger than 30 in good health. Some clones in this sample may be carry-over from other donors' samples. CDR3 protein: CSVVGDMNTEAFF. DNA for the CDR3: TGCAGCGTTGTAGGGGATATGAACACTGAAGCTTTCTTT.